Listed below are T cell receptor beta chains from one sample, sequenced in a study of shared clonotypes between healthy human individuals. Produced via immunoSEQ multiplex PCR; TCRdb's table is partial and in-frame only. The sample lists 1.5 million to 2.5 million clones; approximately 95% were seen once. The specimen was naive CD8+ T cells sorted from blood. The receptors come from a man between 18 and 29 years old in good health. The CDR3 runs from the conserved cysteine through the conserved F or W. The D gene is left open where the match is weak. Clone sizes are given selectively: once, few, many, or a class where the clone is expanded.

>TRBD2|TRBJ2-3|.|17|TRBV28
CASSFLAGDPSTDTQYF
TGTGCCAGCAGTTTCCTAGCGGGGGACCCGAGCACAGATACGCAGTATTTT
>.|TRBJ2-2|once|14|TRBV4-3
CASSHLEGTRELFF
TGCGCCAGCAGCCATCTTGAGGGTACCCGGGAGCTGTTTTTT
>.|TRBJ2-3|.|16|TRBV19
CASSIGVAPRTDTQYF
TGTGCCAGTAGTATCGGGGTCGCCCCTCGCACAGATACGCAGTATTTT
>.|TRBJ2-5|.|13|TRBV4-1
CASSHDTEETQYF
TGCGCCAGCAGCCACGACACTGAAGAGACCCAGTACTTC
>.|TRBJ2-2|.|20|TRBV10-1
CASSAPPESTSERGSGELFF
TGCGCCAGCAGTGCCCCACCTGAGTCGACTAGTGAGAGGGGCTCCGGGGAGCTGTTTTTT
>.|TRBJ2-7|.|13|TRBV5-6
CASSLVGSYEQYF
TGTGCCAGCAGCTTGGTTGGGTCATACGAGCAGTACTTC
>.|TRBJ1-1|.|14|TRBV19
CASARVWGRTEAFF
TGTGCCAGTGCCAGGGTGTGGGGTAGGACTGAAGCTTTCTTT
>.|TRBJ1-4|.|15|TRBV9
CASSDSGGTNEKLFF
TGTGCCAGCAGCGACAGTGGGGGTACTAATGAAAAACTGTTTTTT
>TRBD2|TRBJ2-3|.|16|TRBV4-1
CASSHGTSGGPDTQYF
TGCGCCAGCAGCCATGGGACTAGCGGGGGGCCAGATACGCAGTATTTT
>.|TRBJ1-1|once|13|TRBV10-3
CAISGVMNTEAFF
TGTGCCATCTCCGGGGTAATGAACACTGAAGCTTTCTTT
>TRBD2|TRBJ2-3|.|14|TRBV9
CASTAGGTTDTQYF
TGTGCCAGCACCGCGGGGGGCACCACAGATACGCAGTATTTT
>TRBD1|TRBJ1-4|.|15|TRBV4-1
CASRDRVTTNEKLFF
TGCGCCAGCAGAGACAGGGTTACGACTAATGAAAAACTGTTTTTT